Following are 25 T cell receptor beta chains from one sample sequenced in a study of blood T cell repertoires in COVID-19. This table comes from immunoSEQ multiplex PCR, and its TCRdb copy is limited to in-frame clones, with some not included. Among about 130,000 clones, approximately 74% were seen once, and the ten largest hold over 4.5%. Sequencing input: peripheral blood. The receptors come from a man aged 60 to 75 with acute or convalescent COVID-19.

The V gene is TRBV5-1, the J gene TRBJ1-2; D is uncertain. CDR1 SGHRS and CDR2 YFSETQ come from the germline V gene. The CDR3 sequence is 12 residues long. Trimming removed 5 bases at V and 5 bases at J, with 10 bases between. CDR3 amino acids: CASSPEGYGYTF. CDR3 in DNA: TGCGCCAGCAGTCCCGAGGGATATGGCTACACCTTC.

CDR3 nucleotides: TGTGCCAGCAGCCAACAGGGGGTAGGCTATGGCTACACCTTC. Translated: CASSQQGVGYGYTF. The rearrangement links TRBV14 to TRBJ1-2; 7 bases match TRBD1. The junction had 4 bases not matched to a gene; V was cut back by 2 bases and J by 4 bases. Germline loops: CDR1 SGHDN, CDR2 FVKESK. There are 14 residues in the CDR3.

The V and J genes are TRBV19 and TRBJ2-3, with no clear D. This CDR3 spans 13 amino acids. The V end lost 7 bases, the J end lost 2 bases, and 10 bases lay between the germline ends. The germline CDR1 and CDR2 sequences are LNHDA and SQIVND (reference sequence). CDR3 loop: CASNLAVTDTQYF. The CDR3 nucleotides are TGTGCCAGTAATTTGGCGGTCACAGATACGCAGTATTTT.

Here the CDR3 reads CASSPLTSGLSSYNEQFF. CDR3 sequence (DNA): TGTGCCAGCTCACCACTCACTAGCGGCCTAAGCTCCTACAATGAGCAGTTCTTC. The chain joins TRBV18 to TRBJ2-1, with 8 bases identical to TRBD2. The CDR3 extends over 18 amino acids. Per germline, CDR1 KGHSH and CDR2 LQKENI. J was trimmed by 0 bases and V by 1 base; bases with no gene match: 8. Drawing the rest from reference TRBV18 and TRBJ2-1, the complete variable domain is NAGVMQNPRHLVRRRGQEARLRCSPMKGHSHVYWYRQLPEEGLKFMVYLQKENIIDESGMPKERFSAEFPKEGPSILRIQQVVRGDSAAYFCASSPLTSGLSSYNEQFFGPGTRLTVL.

This clone was counted a few times. This chain links TRBV7-9 with TRBJ2-3; D unclear. Trimming shortened V by 5 bases and J by 6 bases, and 6 bases separated the two germline ends. The CDR3 has 11 residues. Germline-derived CDR1 and CDR2 are SEHNR and FQNEAQ (reference sequence). CDR3 nucleotides: TGTGCCAGCAGCGCCAGGGATACGCAGTATTTT. Protein product: CASSARDTQYF.

The chain combines TRBV7-2 with TRBJ2-3; D uncertain. This CDR3 is 14 amino acids long. Trimming took 3 bases from V and 4 from J, leaving 11 bases between them. Germline CDR1 SGHTA, CDR2 FQGNSA. Here the CDR3 reads CASSFGGESDTQYF. In DNA, the CDR3 is TGTGCCAGCAGCTTCGGCGGCGAATCAGATACGCAGTATTTT.

The chain is built from TRBV27 and TRBJ1-2; 7 bases agree with TRBD1. Germline CDR1 reads MNHEY; CDR2 reads SMNVEV (reference sequence). The V and J ends lost 4 bases and 6 bases, in that order; junction bases with no gene match: 17. The CDR3 spans 17 residues. The CDR3 region is CASSSTYLPGQHNGYTF. CDR3 sequence (DNA): TGTGCCAGCAGTTCTACCTACCTCCCGGGACAGCATAATGGCTACACCTTC.

The J gene is TRBJ2-1, the V gene TRBV5-6, with 12 bases lining up with TRBD1. Germline V gene lookup returns CDR1 SGHDT and CDR2 YYEEEE. V dropped 3 bases and J dropped 9; count of bases not matched to a gene: 4. This CDR3 comprises 14 residues. The CDR3 region is CASSSGQGALEQFF. The CDR3 region has the DNA TGTGCCAGCAGCTCGGGACAGGGGGCCCTTGAGCAGTTCTTC.

The chain uses TRBV27 and TRBJ1-4; no clear D. This CDR3 region has 16 residues. Germline-derived CDR1 and CDR2 are MNHEY and SMNVEV (reference sequence). The V end was cut by 1 base, the J end by 0 bases, with 9 bases between. CDR3 region: CASSLLSHATNEKLFF. CDR3 in DNA: TGTGCCAGCAGTTTATTGAGTCATGCAACTAATGAAAAACTGTTTTTT.

The rearrangement links TRBV6-1 to TRBJ2-1, with TRBD2 identical over 14 bases. Germline trimming cut 1 base from V and 4 bases from J; bases unmatched to any gene: 6. The germline CDR1 and CDR2 sequences are MNHNS and SASEGT. The CDR3 extends over 18 amino acids. CDR3 sequence (DNA): TGTGCCAGCAGTGAAGGTGGGACTAGCGGGGGATTTTACAATGAGCAGTTCTTC. Protein sequence: CASSEGGTSGGFYNEQFF.

This clone was detected only once. The chain links TRBV30 to TRBJ2-1; TRBD2 matches at 11 bases. The CDR3 extends over 14 amino acids. CDR1 is GTSNPN and CDR2 is SVGIG in the germline V gene (reference sequence). The J segment lost 9 bases and the V segment lost 8 bases, leaving 12 bases of the junction unmatched. The CDR3 sequence is CARTSGGPYSEQFF. The DNA of the CDR3 is TGTGCCCGAACTAGCGGGGGCCCTTATAGTGAGCAGTTCTTC.

CDR3 sequence (DNA): TGTGCCAGCAGTCCCGAGGCAGCTATTAATTCACCCCTCCACTTT. Translated, it gives CASSPEAAINSPLHF. The rearrangement joins TRBV25-1 to TRBJ1-6, with D unclear. The CDR3 spans 15 residues. CDR1 and CDR2 (germline): MGHDK, SYGVNS. Between the trimmed V and J ends, which lost 5 bases and 6 bases, there was a span of 14 bases.

The CDR3 spells CASSDPGQGYEQYF. The CDR3 coding sequence is TGTGCCAGCTCGGACCCGGGACAGGGATACGAGCAGTACTTC. The chain combines TRBV18 with TRBJ2-7; 9 bases match TRBD1. Germline V gene lookup returns CDR1 KGHSH and CDR2 LQKENI. The CDR3 is 14 amino acids. J lost 4 bases, V lost 6 bases, and 7 bases had no gene match.

The V gene is TRBV5-1, the J gene TRBJ1-1; the D is unclear. V was trimmed by 4 bases and J by 2 bases, leaving 15 bases between them. Looked up from germline, CDR1 is SGHRS and CDR2 is YFSETQ. This CDR3 comprises 15 residues. CDR3 nucleotides: TGCGCCAGCAGCCTCCGACGAGGTCAAAACACTGAAGCTTTCTTT. This translates into CASSLRRGQNTEAFF.

The chain carries TRBV3-1 (or the pseudogene TRBV3-2) and TRBJ2-3, with TRBD2 matching 8 bases. Germline CDR1 reads LGHDT; CDR2 reads YNNKEL (reference sequence). Trimming cost V 4 bases and J 5 bases; bases outside gene matches: 5. This CDR3 contains 14 residues. The CDR3 is CASSPGLAKDTQYF. CDR3 nucleotide sequence: TGTGCCAGCAGCCCCGGACTAGCAAAAGATACGCAGTATTTT.

This clone appeared once. The J gene is TRBJ2-2, the V gene TRBV20-1; 14 bases match TRBD2. The CDR3 has 17 amino acids. Losses at the gene ends were 3 bases for V and 5 bases for J; bases not matched to a gene: 8. Germline-derived CDR1 and CDR2 are DFQATT and SNEGSKA (reference sequence). This chain's CDR3 is CSASRLAGGLSTGELFF. CDR3 nucleotides: TGCAGTGCTAGTAGACTAGCGGGAGGGTTGAGTACCGGGGAGCTGTTTTTT.

V gene TRBV5-1 combines with J gene TRBJ2-7; D is perhaps TRBD2 (5 bases). Germline lookup yields CDR1 SGHRS and CDR2 YFSETQ. The V gene lost 4 bases and the J gene lost 4 bases, with 15 bases spanning the gap. This CDR3 has 14 residues. CDR3 DNA sequence: TGCGCCAGCAGCCCCCGCCCGGGCGGGTACGAGCAGTACTTC. This encodes CASSPRPGGYEQYF. Combining the CDR3 with reference TRBV5-1 and TRBJ2-7 gives the whole variable domain KAGVTQTPRYLIKTRGQQVTLSCSPISGHRSVSWYQQTPGQGLQFLFEYFSETQRNKGNFPGRFSGRQFSNSRSEMNVSTLELGDSALYLCASSPRPGGYEQYFGPGTRLTVT.

J is TRBJ2-7 and V is TRBV30; maybe TRBD2 (5 bases). V dropped 2 bases and J dropped 13 bases, with 18 bases sitting between them. The CDR3 runs 12 residues. Germline values: CDR1 GTSNPN, CDR2 SVGIG (reference sequence). CDR3 nucleotides: TGTGCCTGGAGTACACTCCCGGGAACACCTTACTTC. It encodes CAWSTLPGTPYF. Together with reference TRBV30 and TRBJ2-7, the CDR3 gives the full variable domain: SQTIHQWPATLVQPVGSPLSLECTVEGTSNPNLYWYRQAAGRGLQLLFYSVGIGQISSEVPQNLSASRPQDRQFILSSKKLLLSDSGFYLCAWSTLPGTPYFGPGTRLTVT.

CDR3 residues: CASRRPGGGDSPLHF. The CDR3 region has the DNA TGTGCCAGCAGACGCCCCGGTGGGGGGGATTCACCCCTCCACTTT. This chain joins TRBV25-1 and TRBJ1-6; a possible D gene is TRBD1 (5 bases). Germline CDR1 reads MGHDK; CDR2 reads SYGVNS. The CDR3 spans 15 residues. The ends were cut back, 6 bases at V and 8 bases at J, with 17 bases in the middle.

The table lists this clone with a count of one. This chain connects TRBV27 to TRBJ1-4; maybe TRBD1 (5 bases). CDR1 and CDR2 (germline): MNHEY, SMNVEV (reference sequence). V was clipped by 6 bases and J by 6 bases, with 11 bases between them. The CDR3 length is 13 residues. The CDR3, as DNA: TGTGCCAGCAGCGCCTCAGGGCATGAAAAACTGTTTTTT. Its protein is CASSASGHEKLFF.

This chain uses TRBV3-1 (or the pseudogene TRBV3-2) with TRBJ1-5; no definite D call. Germline loops: CDR1 LGHDT, CDR2 YNNKEL (reference sequence). The CDR3 runs 14 residues. V lost 4 bases and J 6 bases, leaving 13 bases between the germline ends. CDR3 residues: CASSPGLLGQPQHF. The CDR3 DNA sequence: TGTGCCAGCAGCCCGGGTTTATTGGGTCAGCCCCAGCATTTT.

This sequence joins TRBV18 and TRBJ2-6, with D perhaps matching TRBD1 (5 bases). Germline V gene sequence: CDR1 KGHSH, CDR2 LQKENI. This CDR3 contains 16 residues. Trimming pared 3 bases from V and 4 bases from J, leaving 13 bases between. The CDR3 region has the DNA TGTGCCAGCTCACCCGACTGGACATCGGGGGCCAACGTCCTGACTTTC. Translation gives CASSPDWTSGANVLTF.

The gene calls are TRBV4-2 and TRBJ2-7, with a weak D call TRBD1 (6 bases). This CDR3 is built from 16 residues. CDR1 is LGHNA and CDR2 is YNFKEQ in the germline V gene. Trimming took off 1 base at V and 6 bases at J, with 19 bases between the two ends. CDR3 in amino acids: CASSQGVGRDNSEQYF. The CDR3 DNA follows: TGTGCCAGCAGCCAAGGCGTAGGCAGGGACAATTCCGAGCAGTACTTC.

This clone was picked up a small number of times. This chain connects TRBV5-6 to TRBJ2-7; TRBD2 matches at 7 bases. The V gene end was trimmed by 3 bases and the J gene end by 3 bases; junction bases not matched to a gene: 9. CDR1 is SGHDT and CDR2 is YYEEEE in the germline V gene. This CDR3 has 15 amino acids. The chain's CDR3 is CASSWGGGQHYEQYF. CDR3 nucleotides: TGTGCCAGCAGCTGGGGCGGGGGTCAACACTACGAGCAGTACTTC.

V usage is TRBV3-1 (or the pseudogene TRBV3-2) and J usage is TRBJ1-4; no clear D. Germline lookup yields CDR1 LGHDT and CDR2 YNNKEL (reference sequence). This CDR3 has 12 residues. The ends were cut back, 4 bases at V and 11 bases at J, with 11 bases in the middle. CDR3 in DNA: TGTGCCAGCAGCCGAGATGGCGGGAAACTGTTTTTT. Translation gives CASSRDGGKLFF.